The next 17 T cell receptor beta chains were all read from a single sample in a study of T cell repertoires in cytomegalovirus infection. Antigen specificity for these receptors is unknown. TCRdb re-called the reads through MiXCR, storing one row per CDR3 protein. The data show approximately 910,000 distinct CDR3 sequences, with around 32% seen just once and roughly 13% held by the top ten. The material sequenced was cultured CD8+ T cells from PBMCs, taken from culture after CMV antigen stimulation. These TCRs come from a human donor in good health (CMV status not recorded). Some clones in this sample may be carry-over from other donors' samples.

J is TRBJ2-1 and V is TRBV5-6, with 8 bases lining up with TRBD2. The trim removed 2 bases at V and 2 bases at J, leaving 15 bases unmatched. Germline lookup yields CDR1 SGHDT and CDR2 YYEEEE. This CDR3 has 19 amino acids. DNA for the CDR3: TGTGCCAGCAGCTTCATATGGAGTTCGGGGGGGGCTCCCTACAATGAGCAGTTCTTC. This sequence encodes CASSFIWSSGGAPYNEQFF.

The V call is TRBV9, the J call TRBJ1-2; D call uncertain. Germline V gene data show CDR1 as SGDLS and CDR2 as YYNGEE. The length of the CDR3 is 11 residues. V was trimmed by 3 bases and J by 7 bases, leaving 7 bases between them. The CDR3 is CASSDESGYTF. CDR3 in DNA: TGTGCCAGCAGCGATGAGTCTGGCTACACCTTC.

The gene calls are TRBV27 and TRBJ1-2; the D is unclear. The CDR3 has 14 amino acids. The germline V gene encodes CDR1 MNHEY and CDR2 SMNVEV (reference sequence). Trimming stripped 5 bases from V and 4 bases from J, with 14 bases between. CDR3 DNA sequence: TGTGCCAGCAGTAGGGATCGGGATAGCTATGGCTACACCTTC. It encodes CASSRDRDSYGYTF.

The chain carries TRBV27 and TRBJ2-3; no clear D. The CDR3 is 16 amino acids. Trimming left V 5 bases short and J 0 bases short, with 15 bases between. Germline V lookup: CDR1 MNHEY, CDR2 SMNVEV (reference sequence). The CDR3 protein is CASSRYAGSSTDTQYF. The CDR3 DNA reads as TGTGCCAGCAGTCGCTACGCAGGATCAAGCACAGATACGCAGTATTTT.

For this clonotype: A read error may account for a junction end that differs from germline. This chain links TRBV19 with TRBJ2-1; 13 bases fit TRBD2. Germline CDR1 LNHDA, CDR2 SQIVND (reference sequence). The CDR3 totals 18 residues. The CDR3 DNA is TGTGTCAGTAGTATAGATAAACTAGCGGGGGGGCTATACAATGAGCAGTTCTTC. Protein product: CVSSIDKLAGGLYNEQFF. Based on the CDR3 plus reference TRBV19 and TRBJ2-1, the full variable domain is DGGITQSPKYLFRKEGQNVTLSCEQNLNHDAMYWYRQDPGQGLRLIYYSQIVNDFQKGDIAEGYSVSREKKESFPLTVTSAQKNPTAFYLCVSSIDKLAGGLYNEQFFGPGTRLTVL.

This sequence joins TRBV7-9 and TRBJ2-1, with 8 bases lining up with TRBD2. Germline lookup yields CDR1 SEHNR and CDR2 FQNEAQ (reference sequence). V shed 5 bases and J 4 bases; nucleotides not matched to a gene: 7. The CDR3 loop spans 15 amino acids. The CDR3 sequence is CASSHTAGVYNEQFF. The CDR3 region has the DNA TGTGCCAGCAGCCACACAGCGGGGGTGTACAATGAGCAGTTCTTC.

There are a few counts of this clonotype. The chain is built from TRBV25-1 and TRBJ2-7; D call uncertain. With 6 bases removed from V and 3 bases from J, the gap between germline ends came to 18 bases. CDR3 length: 15 residues. Germline V gene sequence: CDR1 MGHDK, CDR2 SYGVNS. CDR3 protein: CASRGTGSDLYEQYF. DNA of the CDR3: TGTGCCAGCAGGGGCACTGGGTCAGATCTCTACGAGCAGTACTTC.

The genes are TRBV6-1 and TRBJ2-2; a weak D match, TRBD2 (7 bases). Germline lookup yields CDR1 MNHNS and CDR2 SASEGT. The V gene lost 9 bases and the J gene lost 3 bases, with 14 bases spanning the gap. The CDR3 contains 14 residues. The CDR3 nucleotides are TGTGCCAGTGCGGGGGCCCTAGACACCGGGGAGCTGTTTTTT. This encodes CASAGALDTGELFF.

This sequence joins TRBV28 and TRBJ2-1; TRBD2 agrees at 7 bases. V was clipped by 6 bases and J by 0 bases; unmatched bases: 8. Germline V gene data show CDR1 as MDHEN and CDR2 as SYDVKM. The CDR3 runs to 16 residues. CDR3 in amino acids: CASRPSGEISYNEQFF. CDR3 coding DNA: TGTGCCAGCAGACCCAGCGGGGAGATCTCCTACAATGAGCAGTTCTTC.

This clonotype was counted a few times. The rearrangement joins TRBV5-4 to TRBJ2-7; D call uncertain. This CDR3 is built from 20 residues. Trimming left V 0 bases short and J 0 bases short, with 25 bases between. Germline CDR1 reads SGHNT; CDR2 reads YYREEE (reference sequence). The CDR3 DNA is TGTGCCAGCAGCTTGGGGACCCCCGGCAGGCCCAGGTGGGGCTCCTACGAGCAGTACTTC. Its protein is CASSLGTPGRPRWGSYEQYF. Based on the CDR3 plus reference TRBV5-4 and TRBJ2-7, the full variable domain is ETGVTQSPTHLIKTRGQQVTLRCSSQSGHNTVSWYQQALGQGPQFIFQYYREEENGRGNFPPRFSGLQFPNYSSELNVNALELDDSALYLCASSLGTPGRPRWGSYEQYFGPGTRLTVT.

J is TRBJ2-1 and V is TRBV24-1; TRBD2 matches at 15 bases. The CDR3 runs to 18 residues. Trimming at V came to 2 bases and at J to 2 bases, leaving 3 bases not matched to a gene. Germline V gives CDR1 KGHDR, CDR2 SFDVKD. CDR3 nucleotide sequence: TGTGCCACCAGTGATTCGTGGACTAGCGGGGGGGCCTACAATGAGCAGTTCTTC. As protein: CATSDSWTSGGAYNEQFF.

V is TRBV4-1 and J is TRBJ2-2; D remains ambiguous. Trimming pared 1 base from V and 4 bases from J, leaving 13 bases between. The CDR3 has 16 amino acids. CDR1 MGHRA and CDR2 YSYEKL come from the germline V gene. The CDR3 is CASSQVWGPATGELFF. The DNA of the CDR3 is TGCGCCAGCAGCCAAGTATGGGGTCCGGCCACCGGGGAGCTGTTTTTT.

The chain uses TRBV10-3 and TRBJ2-5; D may be TRBD1 (5 bases). Germline lookup yields CDR1 ENHRY and CDR2 SYGVKD. The CDR3 consists of 18 residues. Trimming removed 3 bases at V and 7 bases at J, with 27 bases between. In nucleotides, the CDR3 is TGTGCCATCAGTGATCCAAGTTCAGGGCAGCTGAAAGTAGGGACCCAGTACTTC. Amino acid sequence: CAISDPSSGQLKVGTQYF.

With regard to this clonotype: Sequence at one end of the junction differs from germline and may be a read error. This rearrangement joins TRBV20-1 to TRBJ1-5, with D tentatively TRBD1 (5 bases). The germline CDR1 and CDR2 sequences are DFQATT and SNEGSKA (reference sequence). The CDR3 extends over 16 amino acids. DNA of the CDR3: TGCAGTGCCAGAGCCCCCAGGGAGTATAGCAATCAGCCCCAGCATTTT. Amino acid sequence: CSARAPREYSNQPQHF.

Many counts were recorded for this clonotype. The chain uses TRBV7-8 and TRBJ2-3; 11 bases are a match to TRBD1. The CDR3 spans 16 residues. CDR1 SGHVS and CDR2 FQNEAQ come from the germline V gene. V trimming: 4 bases; J trimming: 4 bases; junction bases outside the gene matches: 7. The CDR3 coding sequence is TGTGCCAGCAGCTCTTCTAGGACAGGGGGCCCAGATACGCAGTATTTT. Its protein product is CASSSSRTGGPDTQYF.

V and J are TRBV6-2 or TRBV6-3 and TRBJ1-1; D gene uncertain. Between the trimmed V and J ends, which lost 0 bases and 9 bases, there was a span of 8 bases. The CDR3 runs 12 residues. Germline lookup yields CDR1 MNHEY and CDR2 SVGEGT. The CDR3 coding sequence is TGTGCCAGCAGTTACTCGGCCGGGAAAGCTTTCTTT. Translated: CASSYSAGKAFF.

This chain connects TRBV24-1 to TRBJ2-1; 9 positions agree with TRBD2. There are 18 residues in the CDR3. The germline gives CDR1 KGHDR, CDR2 SFDVKD. V trimming: 5 bases; J trimming: 0 bases; junction bases outside the gene matches: 10. CDR3 protein: CATSVGSGGLNSYNEQFF. Written as DNA, the CDR3 is TGTGCCACCAGTGTAGGTAGCGGGGGCCTTAACTCCTACAATGAGCAGTTCTTC.